The 32 T cell receptor beta chains below were found in one sample sequenced in a study of beta chain features in type 1 diabetes. TCRB transcripts that were expressed got sequenced, as all of the isolated RNA had been reverse transcribed. Here immunoSEQ multiplex PCR was the method, and the copy in TCRdb shows in-frame clones only, minus some. The sample lists about 260,000 clones, about 63% seen once, with around 0.05% in the top ten. The sample consisted of naive CD4+ T cells from blood. These receptors came from a man between 25 and 39 years old in good health.

This chain connects TRBV29-1 to TRBJ2-7; 8 nucleotides match TRBD1. The J segment lost 2 bases and the V segment lost 6 bases, leaving 9 bases of the junction unmatched. Per the germline V gene, CDR1 is SQVTM and CDR2 is ANQGSEA. There are 14 residues in the CDR3. CDR3 nucleotide sequence: TGCAGCGTGGATTACGGACAGGGTACCTACGAGCAGTACTTC. As protein: CSVDYGQGTYEQYF.

This clone was observed once. This chain connects TRBV23-1 to TRBJ2-1; 9 nucleotides agree with TRBD1. TRBV23-1 is treated as an ORF (open reading frame) with a function not yet certain. The CDR3 consists of 13 residues. The trim removed 4 bases at V and 7 bases at J, leaving 2 bases unmatched. CDR3: CASSPGQGNEQFF. As DNA, the CDR3 is TGCGCCAGCAGTCCAGGACAGGGGAATGAGCAGTTCTTC.

V and J are TRBV9 and TRBJ1-5, with D hard to call. Trimming left V 4 bases short and J 3 bases short, with 5 bases between. Germline-derived CDR1 and CDR2 are SGDLS and YYNGEE. The CDR3 totals 12 residues. The CDR3 DNA sequence: TGTGCCAGCAGCCCAATCAATCAGCCCCAGCATTTT. Its translation is CASSPINQPQHF.

V and J are TRBV29-1 and TRBJ2-1, with 7 bases matching TRBD1. V trimming: 3 bases; J trimming: 5 bases; junction bases outside the gene matches: 7. The CDR3 sequence is 14 residues long. Germline V lookup: CDR1 SQVTM, CDR2 ANQGSEA. The CDR3 nucleotides read TGCAGCGTTGACCGACAGGGTTGGGACAATGAGCAGTTCTTC. Its protein is CSVDRQGWDNEQFF.

The V gene is TRBV30, the J gene TRBJ2-7; D possibly corresponds to TRBD2 (6 bases). V was cut by 0 bases and J by 6 bases, with 18 bases left in between. Germline CDR1 reads GTSNPN; CDR2 reads SVGIG (reference sequence). The CDR3 is made up of 15 amino acids. The CDR3 DNA is TGTGCCTGGAGTGTACGGGCTAGCGTTACCCTCGAGCAGTACTTC. Protein sequence: CAWSVRASVTLEQYF.

This chain uses TRBV9 with TRBJ2-1; 10 positions match TRBD2. This CDR3 region has 16 residues. J was trimmed by 9 bases and V by 0 bases; bases with no gene match: 9. Germline CDR1 SGDLS, CDR2 YYNGEE. The CDR3 loop reads CASSVVASGSDGEQFF. CDR3 nucleotides: TGTGCCAGCAGCGTAGTAGCTAGCGGGAGCGACGGTGAGCAGTTCTTC.

The chain uses TRBV30 and TRBJ2-7; perhaps TRBD1 as D (6 bases). The CDR3 sequence is 15 residues long. Trimming pared 0 bases from V and 6 bases from J, leaving 18 bases between. Germline values: CDR1 GTSNPN, CDR2 SVGIG (reference sequence). The CDR3: CAWSVNSLGQLEQYF. In DNA, the CDR3 is TGTGCCTGGAGTGTAAACTCCCTTGGACAGCTCGAGCAGTACTTC.

This clone occurred a few times. This rearrangement joins TRBV5-6 to TRBJ2-3; weak D call: TRBD2 (6 bases). CDR3 length: 16 residues. Germline CDR1 reads SGHDT; CDR2 reads YYEEEE. V lost 2 bases and J 5 bases, leaving 18 bases between the germline ends. Here the CDR3 DNA reads TGTGCCAGCAGCTTTAGCGCGCGGGGAACGTTAGATACGCAGTATTTT. Amino acids: CASSFSARGTLDTQYF.

The V and J genes are TRBV29-1 and TRBJ1-1; the match to TRBD1 covers 7 bases. Germline CDR1 is SQVTM and CDR2 is ANQGSEA. The CDR3 is made up of 13 amino acids. J was trimmed by 1 base and V by 2 bases; bases with no gene match: 1. As DNA, the CDR3 is TGCAGCGTTGAAAGGACAGGGAACACTGAAGCTTTCTTT. As protein: CSVERTGNTEAFF.

This rearrangement joins TRBV29-1 to TRBJ1-5, with unresolved D. V lost 4 bases, J lost 0 bases, and 7 bases lay in between. The germline gives CDR1 SQVTM, CDR2 ANQGSEA. The CDR3 spans 13 residues. CDR3 sequence: CSVGVGSNQPQHF. In nucleotides, the CDR3 is TGCAGCGTTGGGGTCGGTAGCAATCAGCCCCAGCATTTT.

The chain employs TRBV4-1 and TRBJ2-4; D ambiguous. Germline CDR1 reads MGHRA; CDR2 reads YSYEKL. The CDR3 length is 13 residues. V was cut by 1 base and J by 10 bases, with 11 bases left in between. This CDR3 is CASSQVLMGIQYF. The DNA for the CDR3 is TGCGCCAGCAGCCAAGTTCTGATGGGAATTCAGTACTTC.

The chain joins TRBV29-1 to TRBJ2-4; D possibly corresponds to TRBD1 (6 bases). With 4 bases removed from V and 0 bases from J, the gap between germline ends came to 10 bases. This CDR3 has 14 amino acids. The V gene's germline CDR1 is SQVTM and CDR2 ANQGSEA. CDR3 nucleotide sequence: TGCAGCGTTGGGGGGCGGTCAGCCAAAAACATTCAGTACTTC. Protein product: CSVGGRSAKNIQYF.

The chain employs TRBV9 and TRBJ2-4; D is unresolved. The CDR3 has 14 residues. The V end lost 1 base, the J end lost 4 bases, and 9 bases lay between the germline ends. Germline V lookup: CDR1 SGDLS, CDR2 YYNGEE. CDR3 amino acids: CASSVLPTKNIQYF. CDR3 nucleotide sequence: TGTGCCAGCAGCGTACTCCCTACAAAAAACATTCAGTACTTC.

Only a few counts were recorded for this clone. One end of the junction varies from germline; a read error may be responsible. This chain uses TRBV30 with TRBJ2-3; 9 positions agree with TRBD2. CDR1 and CDR2 (germline): GTSNPN, SVGIG (reference sequence). This CDR3 comprises 13 residues. This CDR3 is CARSGGSTDTQYF. The CDR3 nucleotides read TGTGCCCGGAGCGGGGGGAGCACAGATACGCAGTATTTT.

V and J are TRBV28 and TRBJ2-7; a possible D gene is TRBD2 (6 bases). Trimming pared 4 bases from V and 12 bases from J, leaving 19 bases between. This CDR3 is 13 amino acids long. The germline V gene encodes CDR1 MDHEN and CDR2 SYDVKM. CDR3 in amino acids: CASSSSREAWGYF. In DNA form, the CDR3 reads TGTGCCAGCAGTTCCTCTAGGGAGGCCTGGGGGTACTTC.

The V gene is TRBV2, the J gene TRBJ1-4; possibly TRBD1 for D (5 bases). The V gene lost 1 base and the J gene lost 7 bases, with 16 bases spanning the gap. The CDR3 runs to 16 residues. CDR1 is SNHLY, CDR2 FYNNEI, per germline. CDR3 nucleotide sequence: TGTGCCAGCAGTGAAGATAGTGCGGGGACGGGTGAAAAACTGTTTTTT. Its translation: CASSEDSAGTGEKLFF.

The rearrangement links TRBV25-1 to TRBJ2-1; D is undetermined. From germline, CDR1 is MGHDK and CDR2 SYGVNS. This CDR3 is built from 14 residues. With 3 bases removed from V and 3 bases from J, the gap between germline ends came to 9 bases. Written as DNA, the CDR3 is TGTGCCAGCAGTGACGCTGGCCTCTACAATGAGCAGTTCTTC. Translation gives CASSDAGLYNEQFF.

The gene calls are TRBV29-1 and TRBJ2-1; no clear D gene. V gave up 2 bases and J gave up 12 bases, with 5 bases separating them. The germline V gene has CDR1 SQVTM and CDR2 ANQGSEA. The length of the CDR3 is 9 residues. CDR3 amino acids: CSVENGQFF. The CDR3 DNA reads TGCAGCGTTGAAAACGGGCAGTTCTTC.

V gene TRBV30 combines with J gene TRBJ2-3; D is undetermined. The CDR3 has 13 residues. V was shortened by 3 bases and J by 5 bases, with 12 bases between the two germline ends. The V gene's germline CDR1 is GTSNPN and CDR2 SVGIG (reference sequence). CDR3 sequence reads: CAWRGLLGDTQYF. CDR3 nucleotides: TGTGCCTGGAGGGGCCTCTTGGGAGATACGCAGTATTTT.

This clone came up a few times. This chain's CDR3 is CASSYAEKASEQYF. CDR3 coding DNA: TGTGCCAGCAGTTACGCGGAGAAGGCCTCCGAGCAGTACTTC. The chain recombines TRBV6-6 with TRBJ2-7; D is undetermined. Trimming took 2 bases from V and 6 from J, leaving 14 bases between them. Germline V gene data show CDR1 as MNHNY and CDR2 as SVGAGI (reference sequence). The CDR3 consists of 14 residues.

The V call is TRBV14, the J call TRBJ2-7; D remains unclear. The CDR3 is made up of 12 amino acids. Germline V gene data show CDR1 as SGHDN and CDR2 as FVKESK. Trimming took 0 bases from V and 3 from J, leaving 3 bases between them. The CDR3 DNA sequence: TGTGCCAGCAGCCAAGATTACTACGAGCAGTACTTC. Protein: CASSQDYYEQYF.

The CDR3 sequence: CASGQRGGRDNEQFF. The CDR3 DNA is TGTGCTAGTGGTCAGAGGGGGGGCCGGGACAATGAGCAGTTCTTC. The genes are TRBV12-5 and TRBJ2-1; a possible D gene is TRBD2 (7 bases). The CDR3 extends over 15 amino acids. Germline values: CDR1 LGHNT, CDR2 FRNRAP. Trimming took 5 bases from V and 5 from J, leaving 16 bases between them.

This clone was observed a single time. This rearrangement joins TRBV11-2 to TRBJ2-3, with D possibly matching TRBD1 (5 bases). CDR3 length equals 15 residues. V lost 5 bases to trimming and J lost 0 bases, with 12 bases between them. Germline assignment: CDR1 SGHAT and CDR2 FQNNGV. In nucleotides, the CDR3 is TGTGCCAGCAGCAAAGGGGCGGCTAGCACAGATACGCAGTATTTT. It translates to CASSKGAASTDTQYF.

The chain has TRBV29-1 and TRBJ1-2; 9 bases fit TRBD1. The ends lost 6 bases at V and 2 bases at J; junction bases unmatched: 4. The CDR3 has 13 amino acids. The germline V gene has CDR1 SQVTM and CDR2 ANQGSEA. The CDR3 loop reads CSVEDRGNYGYTF. Written as DNA, the CDR3 is TGCAGCGTAGAGGACAGGGGAAACTATGGCTACACCTTC.

The rearrangement uses TRBV29-1 and TRBJ2-6; no definite D call. This CDR3 comprises 13 residues. The ends were cut back, 1 base at V and 3 bases at J, with 4 bases in the middle. Per the germline V gene, CDR1 is SQVTM and CDR2 is ANQGSEA. The CDR3 sequence is CSVEGGGANVLTF. As DNA, the CDR3 is TGCAGCGTTGAAGGTGGTGGGGCCAACGTCCTGACTTTC.

This clone was seen just once. The V gene is TRBV10-3, the J gene TRBJ2-3, with TRBD1 as a possible D gene (6 bases). Germline V gene lookup returns CDR1 ENHRY and CDR2 SYGVKD. V lost 2 bases to trimming and J lost 10 bases, with 16 bases between them. CDR3 length equals 14 residues. The CDR3 coding sequence is TGTGCCATCAGTGAGGGGGGCTACCGCCTGGCGCAGTATTTT. Residues: CAISEGGYRLAQYF.

On this clone itself: In the same sample, other DNA sequences code for this CDR3. J is TRBJ2-5 and V is TRBV7-9, with no clear D. This CDR3 has 10 residues. Trimming stripped 1 base from V and 6 bases from J, with 0 bases between. Germline V lookup: CDR1 SEHNR, CDR2 FQNEAQ (reference sequence). The CDR3 sequence: CASSLETQYF. The CDR3 DNA sequence: TGTGCCAGCAGCTTAGAGACCCAGTACTTC.

The J gene is TRBJ2-3, the V gene TRBV2, with 9 bases matching TRBD2. The CDR3 is made up of 14 amino acids. The junction had 5 bases not matched to a gene; V was cut back by 9 bases and J by 1 base. From germline, CDR1 is SNHLY and CDR2 FYNNEI. The CDR3 reads CASRSGSGTDTQYF. CDR3 sequence (DNA): TGTGCCAGTCGTAGCGGGAGTGGCACAGATACGCAGTATTTT. Complete variable domain (other parts from reference TRBV2 and TRBJ2-3): EPEVTQTPSHQVTQMGQEVILRCVPISNHLYFYWYRQILGQKVEFLVSFYNNEISEKSEIFDDQFSVERPDGSNFTLKIRSTKLEDSAMYFCASRSGSGTDTQYFGPGTRLTVL.

The chain combines TRBV30 with TRBJ2-7, with TRBD1 matching over 7 bases. V lost 2 bases, J lost 0 bases, and 4 bases stayed unmatched. The CDR3 runs to 14 residues. The germline CDR1 and CDR2 sequences are GTSNPN and SVGIG (reference sequence). The CDR3 DNA is TGTGCCTGGAGTCCAGGGACAGCCTCCTACGAGCAGTACTTC. Protein product: CAWSPGTASYEQYF.

This clone was found a few times. The chain couples TRBV29-1 to TRBJ2-1; the match to TRBD2 covers 8 bases. The germline gives CDR1 SQVTM, CDR2 ANQGSEA. J gave up 9 bases and V 4 bases, and 8 bases lay outside the gene matches. The CDR3 extends over 13 amino acids. The CDR3 coding sequence is TGCAGCGTTGTGGTAGCGGGGTTTGGTGAGCAGTTCTTC. The encoded protein is CSVVVAGFGEQFF.

The chain is built from TRBV5-4 and TRBJ2-3; 7 nucleotides match TRBD2. In germline, CDR1 is SGHNT, CDR2 YYREEE (reference sequence). The ends lost 4 bases at V and 5 bases at J; junction bases unmatched: 13. This CDR3 contains 16 residues. CDR3 nucleotides: TGTGCCAGCAGCCCTGGGGTCCAGCGGGAAAAAGATACGCAGTATTTT. It is translated as CASSPGVQREKDTQYF.

This clone has a handful of counts. The chain couples TRBV7-9 to TRBJ1-2, with D possibly matching TRBD1 (5 bases). Looked up from germline, CDR1 is SEHNR and CDR2 is FQNEAQ (reference sequence). CDR3 length: 14 residues. Deletions cut 0 bases from V and 4 bases from J, with 9 bases between. CDR3 protein: CASSLAGDVYGYTF. For the CDR3, the DNA is TGTGCCAGCAGCTTAGCAGGGGACGTCTATGGCTACACCTTC.